This T cell receptor (beta chain) was identified during a study of shared clonotypes between healthy human individuals. The CDR3 is made up of 13 amino acids. The germline CDR1 and CDR2 sequences are MNHEY and SVGAGI. V lost 2 bases, J lost 10 bases, and 12 bases lay in between. The authors split each subset's genomic DNA evenly across several immunoSEQ plates. It was around 180 ng DNA, around 32,000 T cell genomes, that sorted-subset replicate PCRs used. As originally analysed: Junction-only immunoSEQ data arrived without quality scores, meaning filtering differed. Generated by immunoSEQ multiplex PCR, the TCRdb table keeps only in-frame clones and is missing some. That table is the source of V, J and clone size, and D and trimming were worked out from the DNA. The sample consists of about 590,000 clones, around 95% of them appearing once. Terminally differentiated effector memory CD45RA+ cells were left out of the naive CD8 fraction, which was CD45RO-negative and positively selected for CCR7.

The material sequenced was naive CD8+ T cells sorted from blood. V and J are TRBV6-5 and TRBJ2-1; D remains ambiguous. The TCR originated in a woman younger than 45 in good health. DNA of the CDR3: TGTGCCAGCAGTTACCTCAGCCAGGCCGAGCAGTTCTTC. It yields the protein CASSYLSQAEQFF.